Following are 5 T cell receptor beta chains from one sample sequenced in a study of blood T cell repertoires in COVID-19. The table came from immunoSEQ multiplex PCR; TCRdb's copy has only in-frame clones and leaves some out. The sample has approximately 250,000 clones, less than 85% seen once; the top ten hold under 5.5%. The sample comprised peripheral blood. All receptors come from a man in his sixties who had recovered from COVID-19.

The rearrangement uses TRBV7-6 and TRBJ2-7; TRBD2 might be the D (5 bases). Deletions cut 5 bases from V and 4 bases from J, with 18 bases between. Germline V gene lookup returns CDR1 SGHVS and CDR2 FNYEAQ. This CDR3 is built from 15 residues. The CDR3 protein is CASSLEVARQYEQYF. CDR3 in DNA: TGTGCCAGCAGCCTAGAAGTAGCGCGCCAATACGAGCAGTACTTC.

The chain carries TRBV6-6 and TRBJ1-1; weak D call: TRBD1 (5 bases). CDR3 length: 14 amino acids. V shed 6 bases and J shed 1 base, with 12 bases lying between them. CDR1 and CDR2 from the germline V gene are MNHNY and SVGAGI (reference sequence). Here the CDR3 DNA reads TGTGCCAGCAGGCGGGGGTCTCAGAACACTGAAGCTTTCTTT. Protein: CASRRGSQNTEAFF.

This clone was seen only once. The chain recombines TRBV30 with TRBJ2-3, with a tentative D call TRBD2 (6 bases). Trimming removed 5 bases at V and 1 base at J, with 16 bases between. The CDR3 covers 15 residues. Germline CDR1 GTSNPN, CDR2 SVGIG (reference sequence). CDR3 sequence: CAWDPAGPGTDTQYF. CDR3 coding DNA: TGTGCCTGGGACCCCGCGGGGCCGGGCACAGATACGCAGTATTTT. The entire variable domain, with the rest obtained from reference TRBV30 and TRBJ2-3, is as follows: SQTIHQWPATLVQPVGSPLSLECTVEGTSNPNLYWYRQAAGRGLQLLFYSVGIGQISSEVPQNLSASRPQDRQFILSSKKLLLSDSGFYLCAWDPAGPGTDTQYFGPGTRLTVL.

Here the CDR3 reads CASSQTGPGDTQYF. The CDR3 bases are TGTGCCAGCAGCCAGACAGGGCCCGGGGATACGCAGTATTTT. The J gene is TRBJ2-3, the V gene TRBV4-2; 7 positions agree with TRBD1. J gave up 6 bases and V 3 bases, and 6 bases lay outside the gene matches. The CDR3 has 14 amino acids. Germline V gene sequence: CDR1 LGHNA, CDR2 YNFKEQ.

This chain uses TRBV6-2 or TRBV6-3 with TRBJ2-5; a weak D match, TRBD1 (6 bases). The V and J ends lost 5 bases and 4 bases respectively, with 17 bases between them. CDR1 MNHEY and CDR2 SVGEGT come from the germline V gene. This CDR3 region has 15 residues. The CDR3 nucleotides are TGTGCCAGCAGTACGCCCACAGGGCGGATAGAGACCCAGTACTTC. This translates into CASSTPTGRIETQYF.